These 32 T cell receptor beta chains originate from one sample sequenced in a study of blood T cell repertoires in COVID-19. Here immunoSEQ multiplex PCR was the method, and the copy in TCRdb shows in-frame clones only, minus some. This table holds roughly 90,000 clones, 80% found once. Material: peripheral blood. These receptors were taken from a woman aged 70-85 years with acute or convalescent COVID-19.

The chain uses TRBV7-8 and TRBJ2-5; 10 nucleotides match TRBD2. The CDR3 extends over 15 amino acids. V lost 6 bases, J lost 4 bases, and 8 bases stayed unmatched. Germline-derived CDR1 and CDR2 are SGHVS and FQNEAQ. CDR3 coding DNA: TGTGCCAGCAGTCCAACTAGCGGGGAAGCAGAGACCCAGTACTTC. Protein: CASSPTSGEAETQYF.

CDR3 protein: CASSPRVGGSNTEAFF. CDR3 in DNA: TGTGCCAGCAGTCCGCGGGTAGGCGGATCGAACACTGAAGCTTTCTTT. The chain recombines TRBV6-6 with TRBJ1-1; D is undetermined. Deletions cut 5 bases from V and 1 base from J, with 17 bases between. Per the germline V gene, CDR1 is MNHNY and CDR2 is SVGAGI (reference sequence). This CDR3 is 16 amino acids long.

This chain links TRBV30 with TRBJ1-1; no clear D. Germline values: CDR1 GTSNPN, CDR2 SVGIG (reference sequence). V was clipped by 1 base and J by 3 bases, with 12 bases between them. The CDR3 spans 14 residues. As DNA, the CDR3 is TGTGCCTGGAGTGCGGGGTTCTTTGACACTGAAGCTTTCTTT. It codes for CAWSAGFFDTEAFF.

This clone showed up just a few times. The rearrangement joins TRBV10-3 to TRBJ1-3, with 7 bases fitting TRBD1. The junction had 13 bases not matched to a gene; V was cut back by 2 bases and J by 0 bases. Germline V gene lookup returns CDR1 ENHRY and CDR2 SYGVKD. The CDR3 sequence is 19 residues long. CDR3 DNA: TGTGCCATCAGTGAGATGGACAGGAGGCTCCGGAGCTCTGGAAACACCATATATTTT. The encoded protein is CAISEMDRRLRSSGNTIYF.

The J gene is TRBJ2-5, the V gene TRBV28; maybe TRBD1 (6 bases). The CDR3 is 13 residues long. Germline V lookup: CDR1 MDHEN, CDR2 SYDVKM. Trimming shortened V by 6 bases and J by 5 bases, and 13 bases separated the two germline ends. In DNA, the CDR3 is TGTGCCAGCAGACCCAGGGGAAGGGAGACCCAGTACTTC. Amino acids: CASRPRGRETQYF.

CDR3 in DNA: TGTGCCAGTAGTGACACGGGAGGGGGCGGTCAGCCCCAGCATTTT. Its translation is CASSDTGGGGQPQHF. This chain joins TRBV19 and TRBJ1-5; 7 bases align to TRBD1. The CDR3 contains 15 residues. V lost 5 bases and J lost 6; bases outside the gene matches: 10. Germline lookup yields CDR1 LNHDA and CDR2 SQIVND (reference sequence).

The chain joins TRBV7-9 to TRBJ2-1; 13 bases match TRBD2. J was trimmed by 5 bases and V by 4 bases; bases with no gene match: 5. The V gene's germline CDR1 is SEHNR and CDR2 FQNEAQ (reference sequence). This CDR3 has 16 amino acids. The CDR3, as DNA: TGTGCCAGCAGCTGGGCCGGGACTAGCGGGAACAATGAGCAGTTCTTC. It translates to CASSWAGTSGNNEQFF. Supplemented by reference TRBV7-9 and TRBJ2-1, the full variable domain reads DTGVSQNPRHKITKRGQNVTFRCDPISEHNRLYWYRQTLGQGPEFLTYFQNEAQLEKSRLLSDRFSAERPKGSFSTLEIQRTEQGDSAMYLCASSWAGTSGNNEQFFGPGTRLTVL.

The gene calls are TRBV29-1 and TRBJ2-7, with 14 nucleotides matching TRBD2. V trimming: 1 base; J trimming: 3 bases; junction bases outside the gene matches: 5. The CDR3 covers 16 residues. From germline, CDR1 is SQVTM and CDR2 ANQGSEA. In DNA, the CDR3 is TGCAGCGTTGAAGGGACGACTAGCGGGGGGGTCTACGAGCAGTACTTC. As protein: CSVEGTTSGGVYEQYF.

This clone was counted once. V gene TRBV10-2 combines with J gene TRBJ2-3; D is ambiguous. The CDR3 length is 13 residues. Trimming removed 2 bases from V and 2 bases from J, with 5 bases in between. CDR1 WSHSY and CDR2 SAAADI come from the germline V gene. The DNA of the CDR3 is TGCGCCAGCAGTGAGCCTACCACAGATACGCAGTATTTT. It codes for CASSEPTTDTQYF.

The chain is built from TRBV6-5 and TRBJ2-1; a possible D gene is TRBD1 (6 bases). Germline CDR1 and CDR2: MNHEY and SVGAGI. With 5 bases removed from V and 0 bases from J, the gap between germline ends came to 11 bases. The CDR3 runs 15 residues. The CDR3 sequence: CASSRRGRSYNEQFF. In nucleotides, the CDR3 is TGTGCCAGCAGTCGCAGGGGACGCTCCTACAATGAGCAGTTCTTC.

The V gene is TRBV11-2, the J gene TRBJ2-1; TRBD2 aligns across 7 bases. This CDR3 is built from 15 residues. V gave up 1 base and J gave up 4 bases; unmatched junction bases: 4. The germline V gene has CDR1 SGHAT and CDR2 FQNNGV. CDR3 sequence: CASSLVLASYNEQFF. The CDR3 DNA follows: TGTGCCAGCAGCTTAGTACTAGCGTCGTACAATGAGCAGTTCTTC.

The genes are TRBV6-5 and TRBJ2-7; TRBD2 is a possible D gene (6 bases). CDR1 and CDR2 (germline): MNHEY, SVGAGI. The length of the CDR3 is 15 residues. V was pared by 6 bases and J by 0 bases, with 15 bases between. The CDR3, as DNA: TGTGCCAGCAGGATTGGGACTGCTAGCTCCTACGAGCAGTACTTC. Residues: CASRIGTASSYEQYF.

This clone showed up just a few times. This chain uses TRBV7-6 with TRBJ1-2, with TRBD1 matching over 7 bases. V trimming: 1 base; J trimming: 6 bases; junction bases outside the gene matches: 5. Germline loops: CDR1 SGHVS, CDR2 FNYEAQ. The CDR3 is made up of 14 amino acids. DNA of the CDR3: TGTGCCAGCAGCTTAGGTACAGGGGCGAATGGCTACACCTTC. It is translated as CASSLGTGANGYTF.

The CDR3, as DNA: TGTGCCAGCAGGACGGGACTAGCGGGAGGGATCCAAGAGACCCAGTACTTC. Amino acids: CASRTGLAGGIQETQYF. V and J are TRBV27 and TRBJ2-5, with 16 bases lining up with TRBD2. This CDR3 comprises 17 residues. The germline gives CDR1 MNHEY, CDR2 SMNVEV (reference sequence). The trim removed 6 bases at V and 1 base at J, leaving 5 bases unmatched.

The chain combines TRBV6-5 with TRBJ2-5, with TRBD1 matching 9 bases. This CDR3 is 13 amino acids long. Germline V gene sequence: CDR1 MNHEY, CDR2 SVGAGI. The J segment lost 5 bases and the V segment lost 6 bases, leaving 4 bases of the junction unmatched. The CDR3 nucleotides are TGTGCCAGCAGACAGGGGGCGAAGGAGACCCAGTACTTC. This encodes CASRQGAKETQYF.

The rearrangement links TRBV2 to TRBJ2-5; 7 nucleotides match TRBD2. Germline trimming cut 6 bases from V and 2 bases from J; bases unmatched to any gene: 3. CDR1 and CDR2 from the germline V gene are SNHLY and FYNNEI. The CDR3 is 13 residues long. The DNA of the CDR3 is TGTGCCAGCAGGCGGGAGTTACAAGAGACCCAGTACTTC. Encoded protein: CASRRELQETQYF.

The rearrangement joins TRBV4-2 to TRBJ2-1; 9 bases match TRBD2. J was trimmed by 7 bases and V by 4 bases; bases with no gene match: 11. The germline V gene has CDR1 LGHNA and CDR2 YNFKEQ. This CDR3 region has 16 residues. The CDR3 sequence: CASSPGAGGPRNEQFF. The CDR3 DNA reads TGTGCCAGCAGCCCGGGGGCGGGAGGGCCGAGGAATGAGCAGTTCTTC.

CDR3 region: CASSPSGETQYF. Here the CDR3 DNA reads TGTGCCAGCAGTCCCAGCGGGGAGACCCAGTACTTC. The V and J genes are TRBV2 and TRBJ2-5, with TRBD2 as a possible D gene (6 bases). The CDR3 runs to 12 residues. Per germline, CDR1 SNHLY and CDR2 FYNNEI. V dropped 5 bases and J dropped 5 bases, with 9 bases sitting between them.

This chain uses TRBV5-1 with TRBJ2-2; 12 positions agree with TRBD1. Trimming took 0 bases from V and 6 from J; bases not matched to a gene: 3. The CDR3 contains 16 residues. Germline CDR1 reads SGHRS; CDR2 reads YFSETQ. CDR3 sequence: CASSLAGTGGSGELFF. The CDR3, as DNA: TGCGCCAGCAGCTTGGCCGGGACAGGGGGCTCCGGGGAGCTGTTTTTT.

The V call is TRBV5-6, the J call TRBJ2-1, with D uncertain. Germline lookup yields CDR1 SGHDT and CDR2 YYEEEE. CDR3 size: 11 residues. V was clipped by 4 bases and J by 7 bases, with 6 bases between them. The DNA of the CDR3 is TGTGCCAGCAGCACCGGGAATGAGCAGTTCTTC. Translated, it gives CASSTGNEQFF.

This chain uses TRBV6-5 with TRBJ1-6; D unresolved. Trimming removed 8 bases from V and 0 bases from J, with 8 bases in between. The length of the CDR3 is 14 residues. From germline, CDR1 is MNHEY and CDR2 SVGAGI. The DNA of the CDR3 is TGTGCCAGCCTCCCAGGCTCCTATAATTCACCCCTCCACTTT. Translating it yields CASLPGSYNSPLHF.

This chain joins TRBV4-1 and TRBJ2-1; the match to TRBD2 covers 11 bases. The J segment lost 10 bases and the V segment lost 4 bases, leaving 6 bases of the junction unmatched. From germline, CDR1 is MGHRA and CDR2 YSYEKL. There are 14 residues in the CDR3. The CDR3 DNA reads as TGCGCCAGCAGCCCTGAGACTAGCGGGGTGGAGCAGTTCTTC. Its protein product is CASSPETSGVEQFF.

The V call is TRBV5-4, the J call TRBJ1-6; D ambiguous. The CDR3 consists of 15 residues. CDR1 and CDR2 (germline): SGHNT, YYREEE (reference sequence). V lost 0 bases and J 8 bases, leaving 12 bases between the germline ends. The CDR3 spells CASSLDSSVDSPLHF. CDR3 in DNA: TGTGCCAGCAGCTTGGATAGCAGCGTAGATTCACCCCTCCACTTT.

The rearrangement uses TRBV25-1 and TRBJ2-2; D is possibly TRBD1 (5 bases). Trimming took off 7 bases at V and 0 bases at J, with 9 bases between the two ends. Germline CDR1 MGHDK, CDR2 SYGVNS. CDR3 length equals 14 residues. Here the CDR3 reads CASMDMTNTGELFF. The CDR3 DNA sequence: TGTGCCAGCATGGACATGACGAACACCGGGGAGCTGTTTTTT.

This clone occurred a few times. The genes are TRBV27 and TRBJ2-5; D perhaps matches TRBD1 (5 bases). The germline CDR1 and CDR2 sequences are MNHEY and SMNVEV (reference sequence). There are 13 residues in the CDR3. The V and J ends lost 3 bases and 7 bases respectively, with 12 bases between them. CDR3 region: CASSFDIQGTQYF. As DNA, the CDR3 is TGTGCCAGCAGTTTCGACATTCAGGGGACCCAGTACTTC.

A single count supports this clone. This chain connects TRBV13 to TRBJ1-1; no definite D call. Germline values: CDR1 PRHDT, CDR2 FYEKMQ (reference sequence). Trimming stripped 4 bases from V and 6 bases from J, with 9 bases between. The CDR3 contains 12 residues. In nucleotides, the CDR3 is TGTGCCAGCAGCTCTGCCCCAGCTGAAGCTTTCTTT. Its translation: CASSSAPAEAFF.

CDR3 amino acids: CASSQDLVQETQYF. CDR3 DNA sequence: TGTGCCAGCAGCCAAGACCTAGTACAAGAGACCCAGTACTTC. This chain joins TRBV3-1 (or the pseudogene TRBV3-2) and TRBJ2-5, with D uncertain. Per germline, CDR1 LGHDT and CDR2 YNNKEL (reference sequence). Trimming removed 0 bases from V and 2 bases from J, with 7 bases in between. There are 14 residues in the CDR3.

The chain combines TRBV6-5 with TRBJ1-2; D possibly corresponds to TRBD1 (6 bases). V was clipped by 6 bases and J by 2 bases, with 10 bases between them. This CDR3 has 13 amino acids. Germline V CDR1 and CDR2: MNHEY, SVGAGI. CDR3 sequence: CASRSTGNYGYTF. The CDR3 DNA follows: TGTGCCAGCAGATCTACAGGGAACTATGGCTACACCTTC.

The V and J genes are TRBV30 and TRBJ2-1; 11 bases align to TRBD2. Losses at the gene ends were 4 bases for V and 15 bases for J; bases not matched to a gene: 14. Germline CDR1 and CDR2: GTSNPN and SVGIG (reference sequence). This CDR3 comprises 14 residues. The CDR3 is CAWTPSETSGMGFF. CDR3 nucleotide sequence: TGTGCCTGGACCCCGTCGGAGACTAGCGGGATGGGGTTCTTC. The variable domain in full, with the rest retrieved from reference TRBV30 and TRBJ2-1, is SQTIHQWPATLVQPVGSPLSLECTVEGTSNPNLYWYRQAAGRGLQLLFYSVGIGQISSEVPQNLSASRPQDRQFILSSKKLLLSDSGFYLCAWTPSETSGMGFFGPGTRLTVL.

The chain recombines TRBV6-6 with TRBJ2-7, with TRBD1 as a possible D gene (6 bases). The V and J ends lost 6 bases and 2 bases respectively, with 14 bases between them. Looked up from germline, CDR1 is MNHNY and CDR2 is SVGAGI (reference sequence). CDR3 length: 14 residues. In DNA, the CDR3 is TGTGCCAGCAGCCCAATCACAGGGACCTACGAGCAGTACTTC. Translated, it gives CASSPITGTYEQYF.

This rearrangement joins TRBV3-1 (or the pseudogene TRBV3-2) to TRBJ1-6; no reliable D call. Trimming cost V 1 base and J 7 bases, with 11 bases left between them. This CDR3 comprises 15 residues. Germline lookup yields CDR1 LGHDT and CDR2 YNNKEL (reference sequence). The CDR3 bases are TGTGCCAGCAGCCAAGGCCCGGGAACAAATTCACCCCTCCACTTT. Translation gives CASSQGPGTNSPLHF.

Here the CDR3 reads CASSQIGEYQPQHF. The CDR3 DNA follows: TGTGCCAGCAGCCAAATAGGGGAATATCAGCCCCAGCATTTT. The gene calls are TRBV4-2 and TRBJ1-5; tentative D call: TRBD1 (5 bases). V shed 2 bases and J shed 5 bases, with 10 bases lying between them. The CDR3 runs to 14 residues. The germline V gene has CDR1 LGHNA and CDR2 YNFKEQ.